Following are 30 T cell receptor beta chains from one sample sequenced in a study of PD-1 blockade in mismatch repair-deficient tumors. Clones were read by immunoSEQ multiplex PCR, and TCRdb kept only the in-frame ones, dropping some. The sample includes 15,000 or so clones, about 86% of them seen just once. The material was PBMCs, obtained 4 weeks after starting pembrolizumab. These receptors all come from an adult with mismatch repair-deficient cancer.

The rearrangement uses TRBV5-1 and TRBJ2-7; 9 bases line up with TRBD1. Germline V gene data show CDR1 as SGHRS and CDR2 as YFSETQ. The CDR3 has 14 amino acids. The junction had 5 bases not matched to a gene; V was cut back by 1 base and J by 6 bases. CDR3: CASSLYGQGSEQYF. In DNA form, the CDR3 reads TGCGCCAGCAGCTTGTATGGACAGGGGAGCGAGCAGTACTTC.

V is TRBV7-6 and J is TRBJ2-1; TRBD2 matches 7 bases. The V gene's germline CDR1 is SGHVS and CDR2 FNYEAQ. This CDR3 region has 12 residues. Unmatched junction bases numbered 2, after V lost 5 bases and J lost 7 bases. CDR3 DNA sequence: TGTGCCAGCAGCCAAGCGGGAAATGAGCAGTTCTTC. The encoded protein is CASSQAGNEQFF.

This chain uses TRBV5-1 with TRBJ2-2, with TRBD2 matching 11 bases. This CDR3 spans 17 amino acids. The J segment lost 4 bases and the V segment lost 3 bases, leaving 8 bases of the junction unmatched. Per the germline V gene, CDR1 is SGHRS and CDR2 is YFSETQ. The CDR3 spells CASSSSGRSTGTGELFF. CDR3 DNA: TGCGCCAGCAGCTCTAGCGGGAGGTCCACGGGCACCGGGGAGCTGTTTTTT.

The DNA of the CDR3 is TGTGCCAGCAGGTTTAGCGAGAACTACAATGAGCAGTTCTTC. Translation gives CASRFSENYNEQFF. This sequence joins TRBV6-1 and TRBJ2-1, with D perhaps matching TRBD2 (5 bases). The length of the CDR3 is 14 residues. The V gene's germline CDR1 is MNHNS and CDR2 SASEGT. The ends were cut back, 6 bases at V and 3 bases at J, with 12 bases in the middle.

CDR3 nucleotide sequence: TGCGCCAGCAGCTTGGCTGGGGGGACAGGGGTTATCGGCGAGCAGTACTTC. Translating gives CASSLAGGTGVIGEQYF. The chain couples TRBV5-1 to TRBJ2-7; TRBD1 aligns across 10 bases. J gave up 6 bases and V 0 bases, and 12 bases lay outside the gene matches. Per the germline V gene, CDR1 is SGHRS and CDR2 is YFSETQ. The CDR3 sequence is 17 residues long.

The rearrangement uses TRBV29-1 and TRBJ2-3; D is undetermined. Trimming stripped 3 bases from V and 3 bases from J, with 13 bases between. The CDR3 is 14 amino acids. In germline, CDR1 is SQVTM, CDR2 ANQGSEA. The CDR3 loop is CSVEPPVWTDTQYF. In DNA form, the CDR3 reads TGCAGCGTTGAGCCCCCGGTCTGGACAGATACGCAGTATTTT.

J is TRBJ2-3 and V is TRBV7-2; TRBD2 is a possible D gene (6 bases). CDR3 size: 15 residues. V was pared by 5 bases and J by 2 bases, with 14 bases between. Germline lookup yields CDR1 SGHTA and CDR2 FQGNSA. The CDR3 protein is CASSRGLPLTDTQYF. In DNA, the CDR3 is TGTGCCAGCAGCAGGGGACTCCCTCTCACAGATACGCAGTATTTT.

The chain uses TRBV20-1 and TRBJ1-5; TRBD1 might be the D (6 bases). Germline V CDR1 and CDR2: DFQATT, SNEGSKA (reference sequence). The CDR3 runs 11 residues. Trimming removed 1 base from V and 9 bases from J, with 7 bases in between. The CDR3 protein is CSARVTGPQHF. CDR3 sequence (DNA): TGCAGTGCTAGAGTGACAGGGCCCCAGCATTTT.

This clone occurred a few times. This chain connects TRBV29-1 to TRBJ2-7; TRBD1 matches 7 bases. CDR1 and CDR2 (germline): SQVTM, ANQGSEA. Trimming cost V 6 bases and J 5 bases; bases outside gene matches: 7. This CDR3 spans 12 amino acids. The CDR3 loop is CSVDTGAHEQYF. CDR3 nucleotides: TGCAGCGTCGATACAGGGGCCCACGAGCAGTACTTC.

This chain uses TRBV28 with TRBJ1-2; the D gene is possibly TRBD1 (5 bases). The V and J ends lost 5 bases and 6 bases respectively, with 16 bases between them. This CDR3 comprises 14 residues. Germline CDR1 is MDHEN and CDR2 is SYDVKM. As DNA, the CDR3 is TGTGCCAGCAGTACCCTCGGGCAGGGTAATGGCTACACCTTC. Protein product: CASSTLGQGNGYTF.

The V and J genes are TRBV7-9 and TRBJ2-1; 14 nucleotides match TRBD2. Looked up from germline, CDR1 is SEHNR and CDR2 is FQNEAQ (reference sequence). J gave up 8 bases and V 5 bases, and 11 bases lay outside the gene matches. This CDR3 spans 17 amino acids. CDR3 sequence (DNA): TGTGCCAGCAGCCCCCGGACTAGCGGGGGGATTGGCGATGAGCAGTTCTTC. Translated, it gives CASSPRTSGGIGDEQFF.

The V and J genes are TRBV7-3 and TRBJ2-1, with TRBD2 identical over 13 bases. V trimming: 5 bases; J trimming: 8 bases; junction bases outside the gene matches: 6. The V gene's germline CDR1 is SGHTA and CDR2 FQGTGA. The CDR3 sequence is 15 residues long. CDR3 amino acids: CASSPRTSGSYEQFF. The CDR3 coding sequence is TGTGCCAGCAGCCCACGGACTAGCGGGAGCTATGAGCAGTTCTTC. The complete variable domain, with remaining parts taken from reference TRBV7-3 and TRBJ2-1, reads GAGVSQTPSNKVTEKGKYVELRCDPISGHTALYWYRQSLGQGPEFLIYFQGTGAADDSGLPNDRFFAVRPEGSVSTLKIQRTERGDSAVYLCASSPRTSGSYEQFFGPGTRLTVL.

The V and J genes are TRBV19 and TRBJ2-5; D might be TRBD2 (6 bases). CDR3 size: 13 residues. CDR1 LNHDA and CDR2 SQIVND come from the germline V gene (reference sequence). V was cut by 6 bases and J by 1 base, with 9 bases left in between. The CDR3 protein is CASRKGLQETQYF. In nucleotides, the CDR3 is TGTGCCAGTAGGAAGGGACTCCAAGAGACCCAGTACTTC. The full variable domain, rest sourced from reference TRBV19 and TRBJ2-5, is DGGITQSPKYLFRKEGQNVTLSCEQNLNHDAMYWYRQDPGQGLRLIYYSQIVNDFQKGDIAEGYSVSREKKESFPLTVTSAQKNPTAFYLCASRKGLQETQYFGPGTRLLVL.

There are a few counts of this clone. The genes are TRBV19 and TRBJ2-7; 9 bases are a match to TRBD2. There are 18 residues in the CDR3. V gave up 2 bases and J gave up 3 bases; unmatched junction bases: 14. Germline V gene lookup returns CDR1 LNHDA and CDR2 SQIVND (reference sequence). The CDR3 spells CASSIKGLSGSGNYEQYF. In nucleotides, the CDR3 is TGTGCCAGTAGTATAAAGGGCCTTAGCGGGAGTGGAAACTACGAGCAGTACTTC.

CDR3: CASSNTGFGGYTF. The CDR3 DNA reads as TGTGCCAGCAGCAATACAGGGTTTGGGGGCTACACCTTC. The chain is built from TRBV21-1 and TRBJ1-2; TRBD1, the D gene given by the table, was not confirmed from the DNA. TRBV21-1 is marked as a pseudogene. This CDR3 has 13 residues.

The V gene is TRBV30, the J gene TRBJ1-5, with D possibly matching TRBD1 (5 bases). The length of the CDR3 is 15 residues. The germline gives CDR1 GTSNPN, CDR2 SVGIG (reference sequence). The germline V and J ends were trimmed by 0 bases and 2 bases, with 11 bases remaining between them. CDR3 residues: CAWSVRPGGNQPQHF. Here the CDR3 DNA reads TGTGCCTGGAGTGTAAGGCCGGGGGGCAATCAGCCCCAGCATTTT.

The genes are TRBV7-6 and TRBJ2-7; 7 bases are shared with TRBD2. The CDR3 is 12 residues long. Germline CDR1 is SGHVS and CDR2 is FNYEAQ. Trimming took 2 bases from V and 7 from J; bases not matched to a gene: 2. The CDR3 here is CASSLREGEQYF. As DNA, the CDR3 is TGTGCCAGCAGCTTAAGGGAGGGTGAGCAGTACTTC.

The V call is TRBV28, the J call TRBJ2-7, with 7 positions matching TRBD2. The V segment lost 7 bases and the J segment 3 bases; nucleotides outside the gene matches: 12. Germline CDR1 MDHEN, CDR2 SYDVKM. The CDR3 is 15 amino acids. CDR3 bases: TGTGCCAGCACCGACGGCACTAGCGCCCACTACGAGCAGTACTTC. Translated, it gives CASTDGTSAHYEQYF.

Here the CDR3 DNA reads TGCGCCAGCAGCTTGGCTAAGAGCACAGATACGCAGTATTTT. Its protein is CASSLAKSTDTQYF. The chain links TRBV5-1 to TRBJ2-3; D gene unclear. Germline V lookup: CDR1 SGHRS, CDR2 YFSETQ. Trimming shortened V by 0 bases and J by 0 bases, and 5 bases separated the two germline ends. The CDR3 loop spans 14 amino acids.

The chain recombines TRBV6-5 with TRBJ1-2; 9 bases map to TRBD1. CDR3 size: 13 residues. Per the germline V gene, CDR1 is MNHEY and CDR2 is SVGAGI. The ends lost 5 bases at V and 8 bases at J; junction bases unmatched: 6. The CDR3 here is CASSRTGGGGYTF. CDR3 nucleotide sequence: TGTGCCAGCAGTCGTACAGGGGGCGGGGGCTACACCTTC.

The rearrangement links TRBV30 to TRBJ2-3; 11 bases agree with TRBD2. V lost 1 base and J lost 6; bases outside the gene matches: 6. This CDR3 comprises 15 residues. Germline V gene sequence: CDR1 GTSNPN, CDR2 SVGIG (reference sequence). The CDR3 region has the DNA TGTGCCTGGAGTGACCTAGCGGGAGGCGGTGATACGCAGTATTTT. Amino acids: CAWSDLAGGGDTQYF.

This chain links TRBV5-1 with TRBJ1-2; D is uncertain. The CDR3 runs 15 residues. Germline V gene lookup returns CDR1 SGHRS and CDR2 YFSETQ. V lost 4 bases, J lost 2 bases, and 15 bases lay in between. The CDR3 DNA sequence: TGCGCCAGCAGCCCCCTGCCCCAGGCAAACTATGGCTACACCTTC. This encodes CASSPLPQANYGYTF. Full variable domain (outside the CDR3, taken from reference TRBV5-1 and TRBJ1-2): KAGVTQTPRYLIKTRGQQVTLSCSPISGHRSVSWYQQTPGQGLQFLFEYFSETQRNKGNFPGRFSGRQFSNSRSEMNVSTLELGDSALYLCASSPLPQANYGYTFGSGTRLTVV.

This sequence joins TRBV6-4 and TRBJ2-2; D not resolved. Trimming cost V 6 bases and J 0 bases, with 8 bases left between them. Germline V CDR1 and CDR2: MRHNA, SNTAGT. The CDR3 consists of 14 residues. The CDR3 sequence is CASRPKTNTGELFF. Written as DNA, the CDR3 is TGTGCCAGCAGACCTAAGACGAACACCGGGGAGCTGTTTTTT.

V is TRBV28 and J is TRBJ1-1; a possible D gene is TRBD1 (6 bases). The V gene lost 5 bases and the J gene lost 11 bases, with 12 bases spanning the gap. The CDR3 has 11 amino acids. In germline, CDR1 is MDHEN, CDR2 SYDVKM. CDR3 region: CASSRPGVAFF. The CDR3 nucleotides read TGTGCCAGCAGTAGGCCAGGGGTGGCTTTCTTT.

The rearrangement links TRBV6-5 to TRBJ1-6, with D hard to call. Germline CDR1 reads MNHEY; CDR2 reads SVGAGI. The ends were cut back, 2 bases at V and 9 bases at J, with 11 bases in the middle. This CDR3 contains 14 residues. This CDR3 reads CASSYMEISSPLHF. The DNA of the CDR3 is TGTGCCAGCAGTTACATGGAGATCAGTTCACCCCTCCACTTT.

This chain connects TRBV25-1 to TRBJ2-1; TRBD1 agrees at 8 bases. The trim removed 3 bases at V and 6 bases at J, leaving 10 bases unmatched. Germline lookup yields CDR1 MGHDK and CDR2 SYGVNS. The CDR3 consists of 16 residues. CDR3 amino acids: CASSDEPGTGINEQFF. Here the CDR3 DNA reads TGTGCCAGCAGTGACGAACCCGGGACAGGCATCAATGAGCAGTTCTTC.

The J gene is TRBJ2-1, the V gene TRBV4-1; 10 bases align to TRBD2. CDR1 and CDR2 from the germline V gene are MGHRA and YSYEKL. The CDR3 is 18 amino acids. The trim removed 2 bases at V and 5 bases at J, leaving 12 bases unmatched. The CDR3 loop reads CASSQPFAGTSADNEQFF. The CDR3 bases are TGCGCCAGCAGCCAACCATTTGCCGGGACTAGCGCCGACAATGAGCAGTTCTTC.

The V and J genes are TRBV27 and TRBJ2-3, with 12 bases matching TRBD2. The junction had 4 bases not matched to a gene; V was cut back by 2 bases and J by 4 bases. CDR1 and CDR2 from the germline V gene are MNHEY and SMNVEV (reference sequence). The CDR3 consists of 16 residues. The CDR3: CASSLLAGGWADTQYF. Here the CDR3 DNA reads TGTGCCAGCAGTTTACTAGCGGGAGGGTGGGCAGATACGCAGTATTTT.

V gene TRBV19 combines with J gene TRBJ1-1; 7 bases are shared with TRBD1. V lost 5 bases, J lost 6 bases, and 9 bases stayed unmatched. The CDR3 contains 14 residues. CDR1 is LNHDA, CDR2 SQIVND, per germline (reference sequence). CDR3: CASSRNRGRPEAFF. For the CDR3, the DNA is TGTGCCAGTAGTCGGAACAGGGGTAGACCTGAAGCTTTCTTT.

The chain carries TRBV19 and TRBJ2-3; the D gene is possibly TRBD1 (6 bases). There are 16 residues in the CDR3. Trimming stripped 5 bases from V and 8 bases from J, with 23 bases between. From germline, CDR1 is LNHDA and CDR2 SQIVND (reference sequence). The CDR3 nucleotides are TGTGCCAGTAGTGCGAGGACTCTCAAAGTCAGGGGTACGCAGTATTTT. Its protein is CASSARTLKVRGTQYF. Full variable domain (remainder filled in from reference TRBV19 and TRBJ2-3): DGGITQSPKYLFRKEGQNVTLSCEQNLNHDAMYWYRQDPGQGLRLIYYSQIVNDFQKGDIAEGYSVSREKKESFPLTVTSAQKNPTAFYLCASSARTLKVRGTQYFGPGTRLTVL.